What follows describes a single TCR beta chain. Antigen specificity is unknown. From germline, CDR1 is MNHNS and CDR2 SASEGT. The CDR3 runs 16 residues. Trimming took 5 bases from V and 2 from J, leaving 16 bases between them. The sample originates from a study of T cell responses to AZD1222 COVID-19 vaccine. Overall study: Second-dose schedules of about 4 or about 12 weeks were combined. Study outcomes and limitations: In a largely white British group with more females than males, clonal diversity was possibly underestimated. With two AZD1222 doses given, Spike-specific TCR breadth and depth both rose. Only five to seven AZD1222 recipients tested seropositive at baseline.

Sequenced by immunoSEQ multiplex PCR; TCRdb stores in-frame clones only, minus some. The table lists 100,000 or so clones, approximately 87% of them singletons. The input for sequencing was peripheral blood, taken on day 0 of AZD1222 vaccination. The source is an adult in good health. This sequence joins TRBV6-1 and TRBJ1-3; D not certain. Written as DNA, the CDR3 is TGTGCCAGCAGTCAAGGACGGCTTTTGGCTGGAAACACCATATATTTT. Its protein is CASSQGRLLAGNTIYF.